Sequencing of this TCR beta chain was carried out in a study of T cells after yellow fever vaccination. Study-wide findings and caveats: Abundant clonotypes from the bulk population could have been carried over as contaminants into FACS-sorted repertoires. Detected again after the booster were most primary-vaccination clones, at about 96% CD4 and 80% to 90% CD8.

Conversion of TCR transcripts into cDNA relied on 5'RACE template switching, which added a universal primer site and UMIs. MiXCR was run by TCRdb on the 5' RACE reads, yielding one entry per CDR3 protein. The sample lists just under 600,000 distinct CDR3 sequences, roughly 14% occurring once. Concerning this clonotype itself: Its antigen is undetermined.

V lost 6 bases to trimming and J lost 5 bases, with 34 bases between them. CDR3 size: 20 residues. The V gene's germline CDR1 is KGHSH and CDR2 LQKENI. This rearrangement joins TRBV18 to TRBJ1-2, with a possible D match to TRBD1 (5 bases). This TCR was recovered from a man younger than 45 who received the YFV17D yellow fever vaccine. The sample was PBMCs, taken on the day of the yellow fever booster vaccination. In DNA, the CDR3 is TGTGCCAGCTCGCACTACTCCGTCGGCGCAGGGCTTGGGGCGGGGTATGGCTACACCTTC. This codes for CASSHYSVGAGLGAGYGYTF.